This TCR beta chain was profiled in a study of T cell changes during pregnancy in multiple sclerosis. Profiled with immunoSEQ multiplex PCR; TCRdb holds only in-frame clones, not every one. Of tens of thousands of clones listed, more than 75% were seen once; the top ten hold almost 5.5%. This CDR3 spans 16 amino acids. CDR1 and CDR2 (germline): WSHSY, SAAADI. The junction had 5 bases not matched to a gene; V was cut back by 2 bases and J by 1 base. This receptor was obtained from a female donor in good health, enrolled as a control in a pregnancy study. The chain couples TRBV10-2 to TRBJ2-3, with 8 positions matching TRBD1. The starting material was peripheral blood, obtained in the third trimester of pregnancy. CDR3 nucleotides: TGCGCCAGCAGTGAGATACCGGGACAGGGCACAGATACGCAGTATTTT. Residues: CASSEIPGQGTDTQYF.